This TCR beta chain was sequenced for a study of T-cell reconstitution after alpha-beta-depleted transplantation in children. Overall study results and limits: T cells produced anew were the main source of T-cell counts and diversity one year after transplant. At day 60, the high TCRbeta diversity found in some patients originated from recipient T cells and thymic progenitors that had survived. As was reported, about two months after transplant, alpha-beta T cells came from several hundred expanded graft clones.

Germline V gene lookup returns CDR1 MNHEY and CDR2 SMNVEV (reference sequence). This CDR3 region has 16 residues. V dropped 2 bases and J dropped 2 bases, with 16 bases sitting between them. This clonotype was seen at least ten times. The antigen is undetermined. Unique molecular identifiers featured in how the TCRbeta library was prepared. TCRdb passed the PCR reads through MiXCR, listing each CDR3 protein once. The data hold about 1,000,000 distinct CDR3 sequences, with roughly 31% observed a single time. The receptor comes from a boy younger than two who had a stem cell transplant for SCID, so the T cells may come from the graft donor. The sample consisted of PBMCs, mostly from graft donor cells, taken 360 days after TCRalphabeta/CD19-depleted stem cell transplant. This chain links TRBV27 with TRBJ2-7, with D unclear. In DNA, the CDR3 is TGTGCCAGCAGTTTAGCCACGGGTGAAGTACCCTACGAGCAGTACTTC. As protein: CASSLATGEVPYEQYF.